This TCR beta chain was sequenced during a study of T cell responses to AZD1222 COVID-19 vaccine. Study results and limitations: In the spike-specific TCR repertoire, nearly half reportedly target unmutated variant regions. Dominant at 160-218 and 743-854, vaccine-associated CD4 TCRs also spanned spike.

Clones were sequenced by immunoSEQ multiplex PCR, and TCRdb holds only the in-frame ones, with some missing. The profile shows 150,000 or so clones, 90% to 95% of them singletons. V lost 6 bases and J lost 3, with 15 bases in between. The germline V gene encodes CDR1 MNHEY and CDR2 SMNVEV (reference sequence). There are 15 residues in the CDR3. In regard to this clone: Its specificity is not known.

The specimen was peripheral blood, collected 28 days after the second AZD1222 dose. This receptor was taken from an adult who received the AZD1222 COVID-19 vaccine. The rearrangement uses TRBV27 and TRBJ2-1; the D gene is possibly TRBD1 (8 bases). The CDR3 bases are TGTGCCAGCAGGAGAACAGGGGGGGGCTACAATGAGCAGTTCTTC. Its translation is CASRRTGGGYNEQFF.